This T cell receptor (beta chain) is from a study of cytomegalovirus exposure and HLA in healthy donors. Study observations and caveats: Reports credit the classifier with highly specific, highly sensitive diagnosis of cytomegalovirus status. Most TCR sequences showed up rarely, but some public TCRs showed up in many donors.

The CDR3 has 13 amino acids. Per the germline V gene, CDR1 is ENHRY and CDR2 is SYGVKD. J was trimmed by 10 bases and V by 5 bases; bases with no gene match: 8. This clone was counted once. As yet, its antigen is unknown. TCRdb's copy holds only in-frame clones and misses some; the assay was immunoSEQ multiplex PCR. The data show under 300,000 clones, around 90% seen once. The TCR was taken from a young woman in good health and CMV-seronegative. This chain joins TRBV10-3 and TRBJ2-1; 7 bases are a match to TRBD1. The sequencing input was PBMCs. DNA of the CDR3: TGTGCCATCAGTAAAACAGGGGATCGGGAGCAGTTCTTC. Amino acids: CAISKTGDREQFF.